This TCR beta chain stems from a study of OX40 agonist ivuxolimab in advanced cancers. On the study more broadly: Prior therapy, whether anti-PD-1, anti-PD-L1 or anti-CTLA-4, was allowed, and about 40% had some.

On this clone itself: Its antigen remains unknown.

Assay: immunoSEQ multiplex PCR; the TCRdb copy retains only in-frame clones and omits some. The repertoire includes tens of thousands of clones, roughly 91% of them detected once, and approximately 5% sits in the top ten. Study-wide findings and caveats: The average count of expanded clones was higher among CD8+ T cells than among CD4+.

This clonotype was sampled from an adult with an advanced solid tumor such as melanoma, head and neck, liver or kidney cancer. The material sequenced was CD4+ or CD8+ T cells sorted from blood, taken in a trial of the OX40 agonist ivuxolimab.

The CDR3 coding sequence is TGTGCCAGCAGCTTAGGGCCCAGACGCCAAGAGACCCAGTACTTC. This sequence encodes CASSLGPRRQETQYF. V and J are TRBV7-9 and TRBJ2-5, with no clear D. This CDR3 comprises 15 residues. V lost 1 base to trimming and J lost 1 base, with 10 bases between them. Germline loops: CDR1 SEHNR, CDR2 FQNEAQ (reference sequence). Drawing the rest from reference TRBV7-9 and TRBJ2-5, the complete variable domain is DTGVSQNPRHKITKRGQNVTFRCDPISEHNRLYWYRQTLGQGPEFLTYFQNEAQLEKSRLLSDRFSAERPKGSFSTLEIQRTEQGDSAMYLCASSLGPRRQETQYFGPGTRLLVL.